This TCR beta chain was documented in a study of human thymus T cells. General study results and limits: Unrelated individuals had highly overlapping thymic repertoires, as reported in related research. V and J gene usage appeared biased in thymic and blood repertoires.

TCRdb keeps only in-frame clones here, not all; method: immunoSEQ multiplex PCR. This sample has roughly 120,000 clones, with approximately 96% found just once. Thymus pieces cut out during corrective heart surgery were the tissue that was used. Healthy Finnish infants undergoing corrective surgery for congenital heart defects were the donors. CDR3 size: 13 residues. Germline CDR1 is MNHNY and CDR2 is SVGAGI (reference sequence). V lost 4 bases, J lost 3 bases, and 9 bases lay in between. Worth noting for this clone: The antigen remains undetermined.

Sequencing was done on a sample of thymus tissue. This rearrangement joins TRBV6-6 to TRBJ2-5; weak D call: TRBD2 (6 bases). This TCR came from a boy under three years old with a congenital heart defect but otherwise immunologically healthy. The CDR3 region is CASSLGLKETQYF. DNA of the CDR3: TGTGCCAGCAGTTTGGGACTTAAAGAGACCCAGTACTTC.